This T cell receptor beta chain was identified during a study of CD8 T cell repertoires and HIV-1 epitope variants (dated by TCRdb to the early 2020s). The study in broad terms: In separate culture wells, T cells were stimulated with each of twenty-five peptides that represented autologous and known Gag and Nef epitope variants. Among the control conditions were a peptide pool of CMV, EBV and flu, the Ebola AY9 epitope serving as a negative control, and a well with no peptide. Three Gag epitope families and Nef HW9 and YT9 were included among the tested epitopes. T cells were enriched using the EasySep Human T Cell Enrichment Kit and then co-cultured with an equal number of autologous T cell-negative cells acting as antigen-presenting cells. The cultures were grown for under eleven days in IMDM with gentamicin, and half of the media was changed on days 3 and 7 with IL-2, IL-7 and IL-15 added. An aliquot of 1M T cells was saved as an uncultured baseline condition, separate from the 80 to 85 T cell cultures. A total of around 80 T cell cultures were run, with each culture condition done in triplicate except for one peptide, which was done in duplicate.

The EasySep Human CD8+ T Cell Enrichment Kit was used on day 10 to isolate CD8+ T cells from every culture. Study-level results and caveats: Under 10 antigen-specific TCR beta clonotypes were identified, of which more than 5 appeared to be cross-reactive for autologous or known escape epitope variants. The assay could identify only TCR beta chains and pointed to proliferation in response to antigen, not to T cell function or cytokine profile. The Nef KF9 family was recognized by five clonotypes and the HW9 family by one, and no responses to the TAALDMSHF plasma variant were observed.

TCR beta CDR3 regions were sequenced at survey depth on the immunoSEQ platform. The QIAamp DNA micro kit was used to extract genomic DNA from every cultured and uncultured CD8+ T cell population. Under the source paper's analysis protocol: Samples with fewer than 5,000 productive reads were excluded, resulting in the removal of about 7% of the roughly 75 HIV peptide-stimulated cultures. A MANAFEST web app trimmed sequences to CDR3 and removed nonproductive sequences, CDR3s under 5 amino acids, and those not starting C or ending F/W. To count as antigen-specific, a clonotype had to be expanded in at least 2 of 3 replicates compared with the no-peptide control at FDR 0.01, and only within one epitope family. A specific clonotype also had to show a frequency at least fivefold higher than in wells stimulated with peptides from other epitope families. The source is immuneACCESS, and TCRdb retained only in-frame sequences with V and J called. Part of the clones is not carried over; for the studies checked, unresolved V genes explain less than half of this, and the remainder is unexplained. D and trimming come from the DNA, and the V and J calls and clone size come from that table. In all, the sample holds about 5,500 clones, and around 72% of those were seen once. Around 45% of the sample rests with the top ten.

A word on this clone: It lacks a known antigen. Per-base quality was not reported, and no clone a single base away is much larger than it.

The clonotype originates from a male donor with HIV. Sequencing used cultured CD8+ T cells derived from PBMCs.

The encoded CDR3 is CASSELAGESEQYF. In nucleotide form, the sequence is TGTGCCAGCAGTGAATTGGCAGGGGAGAGCGAGCAGTACTTC. The sequence is built from TRBV6-1 and TRBJ2-7; 6 matching bases give a weak D call of TRBD1. From a lookup of the germline V gene, CDR1 and CDR2 are MNHNS and SASEGT. V gives up 2 bases and J gives up 6 bases, and the segment between their germline ends measures 14 bases. The CDR3 starts with the cysteine, ends with the phenylalanine, and has 14 residues. Just CDR3 DNA is preserved here, 42 bases in frame from base 1.